What follows are 6 T cell receptor beta chains derived from one specimen sequenced in a study of OX40 agonist ivuxolimab in advanced cancers. Method: immunoSEQ multiplex PCR; TCRdb's copy keeps in-frame clones and lacks some. The sample holds tens of thousands of clones; 91% are singletons and the top ten take under 2%. The input for sequencing was CD4+ or CD8+ T cells sorted from blood, taken in a trial of the OX40 agonist ivuxolimab. These receptor sequences come from an adult with an advanced solid tumor such as melanoma, head and neck, liver or kidney cancer.

The chain combines TRBV7-9 with TRBJ2-6; a possible D gene is TRBD1 (6 bases). The germline CDR1 and CDR2 sequences are SEHNR and FQNEAQ (reference sequence). Trimming left V 2 bases short and J 4 bases short, with 18 bases between. The CDR3 spans 18 residues. Here the CDR3 reads CASSLRGQGPSGANVLTF. The CDR3 DNA reads as TGTGCCAGCAGCTTAAGAGGTCAGGGGCCATCCGGGGCCAACGTCCTGACTTTC.

The rearrangement joins TRBV11-2 to TRBJ2-7, with D perhaps TRBD1 or TRBD2 (6 bases each). Deletions cut 4 bases from V and 6 bases from J, with 13 bases between. The germline CDR1 and CDR2 sequences are SGHAT and FQNNGV. CDR3 length: 13 amino acids. The CDR3 sequence is CASSSDGGGEQYF. The DNA of the CDR3 is TGTGCCAGCAGCTCAGACGGGGGCGGCGAGCAGTACTTC.

The chain is built from TRBV5-4 and TRBJ2-1, with D uncertain. Germline V gene lookup returns CDR1 SGHNT and CDR2 YYREEE (reference sequence). V was cut by 4 bases and J by 1 base, with 9 bases left in between. The CDR3 has 14 amino acids. Written as DNA, the CDR3 is TGTGCCAGCAGCCCTGACTTATCCTACAATGAGCAGTTCTTC. Translated: CASSPDLSYNEQFF.

This chain links TRBV28 with TRBJ2-1; TRBD2 matches 11 bases. The CDR3 loop spans 18 amino acids. Per germline, CDR1 MDHEN and CDR2 SYDVKM. Unmatched junction bases numbered 17, after V lost 5 bases and J lost 8 bases. CDR3 nucleotide sequence: TGTGCCAGCAGTCTCAAACCCGGGACTAGCGGCCCTCTTGATGAGCAGTTCTTC. The encoded protein is CASSLKPGTSGPLDEQFF.

The CDR3 region has the DNA TGTGCCAGCGCACAGGGGGCGCAGGAGCTGTTTTTT. Its protein product is CASAQGAQELFF. The rearrangement joins TRBV6-6 to TRBJ2-2; 9 bases align to TRBD1. The CDR3 is made up of 12 amino acids. After removal of 8 bases from V and 10 bases from J, the junction contained 5 bases not matched to a gene. CDR1 MNHNY and CDR2 SVGAGI come from the germline V gene (reference sequence).

The CDR3 region is CASSPPGHRVDTQYF. The DNA for the CDR3 is TGTGCCAGCTCACCACCGGGACATAGGGTCGATACGCAGTATTTT. The chain joins TRBV18 to TRBJ2-3; weak D call: TRBD1 (6 bases). This CDR3 comprises 15 residues. V was trimmed by 0 bases and J by 6 bases, leaving 13 bases between them. In germline, CDR1 is KGHSH, CDR2 LQKENI.